This TCR beta chain was identified during a study of T cells in Graves' hyperthyroidism and ophthalmopathy. Across the whole study: Any treatment followed the collection of peripheral blood at initial diagnosis.

V lost 3 bases to trimming and J lost 2 bases; unmatched junction nucleotides: 5. The CDR3 length is 15 residues. Germline assignment: CDR1 SEHNR and CDR2 FQNEAQ (reference sequence). This clonotype was counted only a few times. Amplification targeted TCR beta CDR3 regions from RNA transcripts. With the HTBI primer set, the TCR CDR3 went through a first round of RT-PCR. TCRdb processed the multiplex PCR reads anew with MiXCR; each CDR3 protein has one entry. The data contain roughly 500,000 distinct CDR3 sequences, 11% to 15% of them singletons. The diagnoses drew upon clinical symptoms, serum thyroxine and TRAb, thyroid ultrasound and orbital computed tomography. The sample, blood from the first hyperthyroidism diagnosis, precedes any ophthalmopathy symptoms. The authors obtained PBMCs from over 7.5 ml of fresh peripheral blood.

The chain carries TRBV7-9 and TRBJ2-3; 7 bases align to TRBD1. The sequence came from a woman in her twenties or thirties with Graves' hyperthyroidism that later progressed to Graves' ophthalmopathy. Material: blood. CDR3: CASSLRDRDTDTQYF. The CDR3 DNA reads TGTGCCAGCAGCTTGCGCGACAGGGACACAGATACGCAGTATTTT. Supplemented by reference TRBV7-9 and TRBJ2-3, the full variable domain reads DTGVSQNPRHKITKRGQNVTFRCDPISEHNRLYWYRQTLGQGPEFLTYFQNEAQLEKSRLLSDRFSAERPKGSFSTLEIQRTEQGDSAMYLCASSLRDRDTDTQYFGPGTRLTVL.